The source of this T cell receptor (beta chain) is a study of control samples from healthy donors and cancer patients. The V and J ends lost 3 bases and 6 bases, in that order; junction bases with no gene match: 2. This CDR3 comprises 12 residues. The V gene's germline CDR1 is SQVTM and CDR2 ANQGSEA. Repertoires were generated with immunoSEQ multiplex PCR, while TCRdb's copy carries only in-frame clones and drops some. The table includes about 83,000 clones, 91% detected once. The TCR sequence derives from a man aged 50 to 60 in good health. The sequencing sample was made of blood. The V call is TRBV29-1, the J call TRBJ2-1; 7 nucleotides agree with TRBD2. CDR3 nucleotide sequence: TGCAGCGTTGACTCGGGGGGCAATGAGCAGTTCTTC. It specifies CSVDSGGNEQFF.